This TCR beta chain came from a study of cytomegalovirus exposure and HLA in healthy donors. Looked up from germline, CDR1 is GTSNPN and CDR2 is SVGIG (reference sequence). The CDR3 totals 15 residues. V was shortened by 2 bases and J by 2 bases, with 12 bases between the two germline ends. Whole-study findings and limits: TCR beta sequences reportedly predicted the HLA-A and HLA-B alleles of most subjects accurately. The CMV antigen specificity of a few CMV-associated chains was confirmed through in vitro analysis. Later examination showed HLA-associated TCR beta chains had greater clonal expansion than equally common others.

Samples came from healthy bone marrow donors. A word on this clone: As yet, its antigen is unknown.

Amplification used 60 Vbeta primers and 13 Jbeta primers. Assay: immunoSEQ multiplex PCR; the TCRdb copy retains only in-frame clones and omits some. The sample records 120,000 or so clones, 60% to 85% being singletons. This receptor was taken from a man aged 25 to 40 in good health and CMV-seronegative. The genes are TRBV30 and TRBJ2-2; possibly TRBD2 for D (6 bases). Input material: PBMCs. The CDR3 sequence is CAWSIGTVNTGELFF. The CDR3 nucleotides read TGTGCCTGGAGTATCGGGACTGTTAACACCGGGGAGCTGTTTTTT.